A selection of T cell receptor beta chains follows, all from one sample in a study of shared T cell receptors in the human thymus. Generated by immunoSEQ multiplex PCR, the TCRdb table keeps only in-frame clones and is missing some. The data contain about 380,000 clones, just under 95% of them singletons. Sequencing input: thymocytes. The receptors stem from a human donor. Each CDR3 is given with its conserved first and last residue. D genes are given only for firm matches.

v_call: TRBV29-1; j_call: TRBJ1-2; d_call: NA; cdr3_aa: CSVRRVRGYTF; cdr3_nt: TGCAGCGTTCGGCGGGTCCGAGGCTACACCTTC
v_call: TRBV4-2; j_call: TRBJ2-3; d_call: NA; cdr3_aa: CASSQDFRFSTDTQYF; cdr3_nt: TGTGCCAGCAGCCAAGATTTTCGGTTTAGCACAGATACGCAGTATTTT
v_call: TRBV7-8; j_call: TRBJ2-2; d_call: NA; cdr3_aa: CASSLRGMNTGELFF; cdr3_nt: TGTGCCAGCAGCTTACGGGGGATGAACACCGGGGAGCTGTTTTTT
v_call: TRBV5-5; j_call: TRBJ1-1; d_call: NA; cdr3_aa: CASKLSRERGEITEAFF; cdr3_nt: TGTGCCAGCAAGCTTTCTAGGGAGAGGGGTGAGATCACTGAAGCTTTCTTT
v_call: TRBV4-3; j_call: TRBJ2-3; d_call: NA; cdr3_aa: CASSQDTEYDTQYF; cdr3_nt: TGCGCCAGCAGCCAAGATACGGAATACGATACGCAGTATTTT
v_call: TRBV4-1; j_call: TRBJ2-2; d_call: NA; cdr3_aa: CASSQWAYKNTGELFF; cdr3_nt: TGCGCCAGCAGCCAATGGGCCTACAAAAACACCGGGGAGCTGTTTTTT
v_call: TRBV5-1; j_call: TRBJ2-7; d_call: NA; cdr3_aa: CASSLEVRGPRSSYEQYF; cdr3_nt: TGCGCCAGCAGCTTGGAGGTCAGGGGCCCCAGGAGCTCCTACGAGCAGTACTTC
v_call: TRBV15; j_call: TRBJ2-2; d_call: TRBD2; cdr3_aa: CATRHEREANTGELFF; cdr3_nt: TGTGCCACCAGACATGAGCGGGAGGCGAACACCGGGGAGCTGTTTTTT
v_call: TRBV28; j_call: TRBJ2-7; d_call: TRBD1; cdr3_aa: CASSVQPGQGSYEQYF; cdr3_nt: TGTGCCAGCAGTGTACAACCGGGACAGGGGTCCTACGAGCAGTACTTC
v_call: TRBV5-5; j_call: TRBJ2-1; d_call: TRBD2; cdr3_aa: CASSLGLGNYNEQFF; cdr3_nt: TGTGCCAGCAGCCTGGGACTAGGAAATTACAATGAGCAGTTCTTC
v_call: TRBV27; j_call: TRBJ2-6; d_call: NA; cdr3_aa: CASRVIQGSGANVLTF; cdr3_nt: TGTGCCAGCAGGGTCATTCAGGGCTCTGGGGCCAACGTCCTGACTTTC
v_call: TRBV7-8; j_call: TRBJ2-3; d_call: TRBD1; cdr3_aa: CASSLDRATDTQYF; cdr3_nt: TGTGCCAGCAGCCTGGACAGGGCGACAGATACGCAGTATTTT
v_call: TRBV14; j_call: TRBJ2-7; d_call: NA; cdr3_aa: CASSQPGDKAYEQYF; cdr3_nt: TGTGCCAGCAGCCAGCCGGGGGACAAAGCCTACGAGCAGTACTTC
v_call: TRBV7-2; j_call: TRBJ2-1; d_call: NA; cdr3_aa: CASRGGGSEQFF; cdr3_nt: TGTGCCAGCAGAGGGGGGGGCAGTGAGCAGTTCTTC
v_call: TRBV2; j_call: TRBJ2-7; d_call: TRBD1; cdr3_aa: CASRGQGKYF; cdr3_nt: TGTGCCAGCAGGGGACAGGGAAAGTACTTC
v_call: TRBV15; j_call: TRBJ2-3; d_call: NA; cdr3_aa: CATSRETQYF; cdr3_nt: TGTGCCACCAGCAGAGAGACGCAGTATTTT
v_call: TRBV27; j_call: TRBJ2-3; d_call: NA; cdr3_aa: CASSPDSRLTDTQYF; cdr3_nt: TGTGCCAGCAGTCCGGACAGCCGACTGACAGATACGCAGTATTTT
v_call: TRBV28; j_call: TRBJ1-5; d_call: TRBD1; cdr3_aa: CASRRDRVSFNQPQHF; cdr3_nt: TGTGCCAGCAGACGGGACAGGGTGAGTTTCAATCAGCCCCAGCATTTT
v_call: TRBV11-2; j_call: TRBJ2-7; d_call: NA; cdr3_aa: CASSFRIRSYEQYF; cdr3_nt: TGTGCCAGCAGCTTTAGGATCCGATCCTACGAGCAGTACTTC